This T cell receptor (beta chain) was observed in a study of blood T cell repertoires in COVID-19. Study context: T cells, B-cell-depleted T cells, or PBMCs supplied cDNA or gDNA.

The study assigned cohorts using participant-reported clinical history. Study processing details: How many nucleated cells were present was estimated from reference gene primer amplification. The table came from immunoSEQ multiplex PCR; TCRdb's copy has only in-frame clones and leaves some out. V and J calls and clone size follow that table, whereas D and trimming were derived from the DNA. The data hold 380,000 or so clones, with over 75% observed a single time. The germline CDR1 and CDR2 sequences are SNHLY and FYNNEI. CDR3 size: 16 residues. Trimming pared 8 bases from V and 0 bases from J, leaving 16 bases between.

The chain uses TRBV2 and TRBJ2-2; possible D gene TRBD1, 6 bases. The receptor was isolated from a middle-aged woman with acute COVID-19. Sequencing used PBMCs or T cells enriched from blood (not recorded which). This CDR3 reads CASVSQGRTNTGELFF. The CDR3 bases are TGTGCCAGCGTTTCACAGGGAAGAACGAACACCGGGGAGCTGTTTTTT.